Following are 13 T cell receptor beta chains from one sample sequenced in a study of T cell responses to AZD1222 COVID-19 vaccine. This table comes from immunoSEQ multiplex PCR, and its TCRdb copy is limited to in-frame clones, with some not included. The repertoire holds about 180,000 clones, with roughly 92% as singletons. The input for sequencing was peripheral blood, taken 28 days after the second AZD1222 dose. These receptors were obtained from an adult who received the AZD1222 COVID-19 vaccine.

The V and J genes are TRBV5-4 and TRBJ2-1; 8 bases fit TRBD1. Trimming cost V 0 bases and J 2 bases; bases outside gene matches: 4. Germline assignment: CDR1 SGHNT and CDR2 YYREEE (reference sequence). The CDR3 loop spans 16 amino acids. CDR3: CASSLAPGGTYNEQFF. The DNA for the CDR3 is TGTGCCAGCAGCTTGGCGCCAGGGGGCACCTACAATGAGCAGTTCTTC.

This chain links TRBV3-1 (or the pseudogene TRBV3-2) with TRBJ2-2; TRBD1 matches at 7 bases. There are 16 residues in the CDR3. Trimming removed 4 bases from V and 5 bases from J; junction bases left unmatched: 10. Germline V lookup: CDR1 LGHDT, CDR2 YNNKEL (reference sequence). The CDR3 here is CASSRFGTEITGELFF. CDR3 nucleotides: TGTGCCAGCAGCCGTTTCGGGACAGAGATTACCGGGGAGCTGTTTTTT.

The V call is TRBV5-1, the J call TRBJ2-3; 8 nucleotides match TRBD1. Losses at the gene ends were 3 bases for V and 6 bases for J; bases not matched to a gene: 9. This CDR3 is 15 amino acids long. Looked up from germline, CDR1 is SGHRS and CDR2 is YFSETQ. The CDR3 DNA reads TGCGCCAGCAGCTATGGGTCGACAGGGGCGGATACGCAGTATTTT. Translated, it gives CASSYGSTGADTQYF.

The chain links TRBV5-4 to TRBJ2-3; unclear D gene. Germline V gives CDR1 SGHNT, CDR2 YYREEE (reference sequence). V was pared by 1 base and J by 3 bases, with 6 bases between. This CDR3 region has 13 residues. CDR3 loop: CASSLLGTDTQYF. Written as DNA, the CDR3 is TGTGCCAGCAGCTTGCTTGGGACAGATACGCAGTATTTT.

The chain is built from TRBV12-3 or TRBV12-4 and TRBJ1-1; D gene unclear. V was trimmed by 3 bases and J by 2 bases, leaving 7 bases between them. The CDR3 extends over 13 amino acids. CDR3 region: CASSFGINTEAFF. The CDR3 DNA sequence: TGTGCCAGCAGTTTTGGGATAAACACTGAAGCTTTCTTT.

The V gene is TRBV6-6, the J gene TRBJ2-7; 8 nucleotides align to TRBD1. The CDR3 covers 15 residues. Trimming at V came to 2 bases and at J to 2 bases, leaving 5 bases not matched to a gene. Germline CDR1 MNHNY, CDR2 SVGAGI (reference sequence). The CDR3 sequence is CASSYLGQGPYEQYF. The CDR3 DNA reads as TGTGCCAGCAGTTACCTCGGACAGGGACCCTACGAGCAGTACTTC.

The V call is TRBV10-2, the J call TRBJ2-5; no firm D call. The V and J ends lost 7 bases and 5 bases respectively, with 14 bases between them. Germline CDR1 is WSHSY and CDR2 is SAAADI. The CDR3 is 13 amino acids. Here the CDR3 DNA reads TGCGCCAGCACCCAGCTCCTGGGGGAGACCCAGTACTTC. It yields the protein CASTQLLGETQYF.

CDR3 region: CAWTEGLAGSYEQYF. The CDR3 nucleotides are TGTGCCTGGACCGAGGGACTAGCGGGATCCTACGAGCAGTACTTC. The rearrangement joins TRBV30 to TRBJ2-7, with 13 positions matching TRBD2. The length of the CDR3 is 15 residues. The J segment lost 1 base and the V segment lost 4 bases, leaving 4 bases of the junction unmatched. Germline V CDR1 and CDR2: GTSNPN, SVGIG (reference sequence).

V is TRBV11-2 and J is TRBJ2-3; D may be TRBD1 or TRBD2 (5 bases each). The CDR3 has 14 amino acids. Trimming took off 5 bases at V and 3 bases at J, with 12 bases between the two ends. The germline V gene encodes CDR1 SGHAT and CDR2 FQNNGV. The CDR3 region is CASSRIGGTDTQYF. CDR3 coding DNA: TGTGCCAGCAGCCGAATTGGGGGAACAGATACGCAGTATTTT.

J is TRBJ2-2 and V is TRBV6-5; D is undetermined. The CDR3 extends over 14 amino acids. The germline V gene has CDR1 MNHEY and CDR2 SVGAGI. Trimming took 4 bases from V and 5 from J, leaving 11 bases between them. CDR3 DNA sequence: TGTGCCAGCAGTTTTGGGCCCGGAACCGGGGAGCTGTTTTTT. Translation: CASSFGPGTGELFF.

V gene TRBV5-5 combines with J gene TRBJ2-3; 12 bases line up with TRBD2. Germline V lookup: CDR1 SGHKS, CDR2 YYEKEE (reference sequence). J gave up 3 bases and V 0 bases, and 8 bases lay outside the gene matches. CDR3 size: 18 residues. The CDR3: CASSLAFTSGGQTDTQYF. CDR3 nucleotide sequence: TGTGCCAGCAGCTTGGCATTCACTAGCGGGGGGCAAACAGATACGCAGTATTTT.

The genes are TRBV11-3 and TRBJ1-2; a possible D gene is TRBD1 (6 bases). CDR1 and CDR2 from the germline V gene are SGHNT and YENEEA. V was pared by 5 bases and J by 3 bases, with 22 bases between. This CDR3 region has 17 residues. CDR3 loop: CASSPDATTGIHYGYTF. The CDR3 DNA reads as TGTGCCAGCAGCCCAGACGCCACAACAGGGATTCACTATGGCTACACCTTC.

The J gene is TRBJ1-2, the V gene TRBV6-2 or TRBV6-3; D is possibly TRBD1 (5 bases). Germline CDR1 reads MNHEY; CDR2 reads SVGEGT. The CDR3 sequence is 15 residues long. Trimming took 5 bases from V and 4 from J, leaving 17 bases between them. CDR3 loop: CASSPRRGEFYGYTF. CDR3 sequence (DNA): TGTGCCAGCAGTCCCCGGCGGGGCGAATTCTATGGCTACACCTTC.